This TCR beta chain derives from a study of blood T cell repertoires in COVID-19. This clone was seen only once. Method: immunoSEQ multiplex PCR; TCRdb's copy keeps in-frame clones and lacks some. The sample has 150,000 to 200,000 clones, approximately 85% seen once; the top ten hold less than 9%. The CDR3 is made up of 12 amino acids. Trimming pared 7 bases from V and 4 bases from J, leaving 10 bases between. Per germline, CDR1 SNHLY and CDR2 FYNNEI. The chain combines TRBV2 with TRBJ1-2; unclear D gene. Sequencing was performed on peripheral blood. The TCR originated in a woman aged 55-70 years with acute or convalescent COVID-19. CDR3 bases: TGTGCCAGCAATTTAAACAGCTATGGCTACACCTTC. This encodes CASNLNSYGYTF.